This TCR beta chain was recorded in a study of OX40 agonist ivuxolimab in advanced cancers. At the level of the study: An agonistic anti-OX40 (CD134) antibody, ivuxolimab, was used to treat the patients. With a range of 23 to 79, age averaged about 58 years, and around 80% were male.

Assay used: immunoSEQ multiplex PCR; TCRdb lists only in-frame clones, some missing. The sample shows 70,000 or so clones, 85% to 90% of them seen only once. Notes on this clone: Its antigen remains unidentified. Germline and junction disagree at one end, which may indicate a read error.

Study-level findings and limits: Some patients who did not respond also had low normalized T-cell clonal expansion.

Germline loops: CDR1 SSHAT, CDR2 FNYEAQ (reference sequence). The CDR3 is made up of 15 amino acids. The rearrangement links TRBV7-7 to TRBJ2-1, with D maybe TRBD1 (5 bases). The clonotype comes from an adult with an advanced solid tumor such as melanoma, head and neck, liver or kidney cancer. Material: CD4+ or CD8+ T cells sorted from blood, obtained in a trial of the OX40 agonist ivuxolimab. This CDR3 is CASSSRVFSYNEQFF. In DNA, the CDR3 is TGTGCTAGCAGCTCCAGGGTTTTCTCCTACAATGAGCAGTTCTTC.